This TCR beta chain was recovered during a study of OX40 agonist ivuxolimab in advanced cancers. This clone has more than one count but fewer than ten. The antigen is undetermined. Assay: immunoSEQ multiplex PCR; the TCRdb copy retains only in-frame clones and omits some. The data contain tens of thousands of clones, about nine tenths of them seen just once; the ten biggest clones take up roughly 8%. Broader study findings: Dosing at 0.1 to 3.0 mg/kg was accompanied by clonal expansion of CD4+ and CD8+ blood T cells by week 6.

CDR1 and CDR2 from the germline V gene are SGHTA and FQGNSA. V shed 1 base and J shed 6 bases, with 15 bases lying between them. This CDR3 comprises 15 residues. The sequences come from CD4+ or CD8+ T cells sorted from blood, collected in a trial of the OX40 agonist ivuxolimab. The chain combines TRBV7-2 with TRBJ1-1, with TRBD1 as a possible D gene (6 bases). The sequence was obtained from an adult with an advanced solid tumor such as melanoma, head and neck, liver or kidney cancer. The DNA of the CDR3 is TGTGCCAGCAGCTTAGTTAGGCGGGACATGGCTGAAGCTTTCTTT. Translated: CASSLVRRDMAEAFF. Combining the CDR3 with reference TRBV7-2 and TRBJ1-1 gives the whole variable domain GAGVSQSPSNKVTEKGKDVELRCDPISGHTALYWYRQSLGQGLEFLIYFQGNSAPDKSGLPSDRFSAERTGGSVSTLTIQRTQQEDSAVYLCASSLVRRDMAEAFFGQGTRLTVV.